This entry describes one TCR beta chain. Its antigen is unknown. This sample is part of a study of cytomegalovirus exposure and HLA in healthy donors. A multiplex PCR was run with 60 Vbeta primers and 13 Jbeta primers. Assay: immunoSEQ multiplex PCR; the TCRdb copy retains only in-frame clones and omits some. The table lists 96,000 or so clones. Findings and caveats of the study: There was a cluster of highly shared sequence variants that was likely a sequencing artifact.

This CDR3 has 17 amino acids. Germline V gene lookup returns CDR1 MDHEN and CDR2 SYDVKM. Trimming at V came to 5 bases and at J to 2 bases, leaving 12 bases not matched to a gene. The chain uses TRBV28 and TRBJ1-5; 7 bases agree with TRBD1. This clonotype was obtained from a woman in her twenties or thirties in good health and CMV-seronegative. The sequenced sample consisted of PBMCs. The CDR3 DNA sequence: TGTGCCAGCAGTGCGGGACAGTACCGTAAGCGCAATCAGCCCCAGCATTTT. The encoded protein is CASSAGQYRKRNQPQHF.